Below are 16 T cell receptor beta chains sequenced from a single sample in a study of T cell repertoires in cytomegalovirus infection. One entry per CDR3 protein, called by TCRdb with MiXCR from the reads. The sample yields roughly 160,000 distinct CDR3 sequences, roughly 22% seen once. These receptors' antigens are unknown. Sequenced material: CD8+ T cells from cultured PBMCs, taken from culture after CMV antigen stimulation. The receptors were sampled from a human donor in good health (CMV status not recorded). Some clones in this sample may be carry-over from other donors' samples.

In its sample, this clonotype was seen a few times. This sequence joins TRBV7-2 and TRBJ2-7; D might be TRBD1 (6 bases). V was shortened by 2 bases and J by 10 bases, with 9 bases between the two germline ends. Germline V lookup: CDR1 SGHTA, CDR2 FQGNSA. CDR3 length equals 11 residues. The CDR3 is CASSLKGEQYF. CDR3 sequence (DNA): TGTGCCAGCAGCTTAAAGGGGGAACAGTACTTC.

This clonotype has ten or more counts. This rearrangement joins TRBV6-1 to TRBJ1-5; 7 bases fit TRBD1. The CDR3 consists of 20 residues. Germline V lookup: CDR1 MNHNS, CDR2 SASEGT. After removal of 0 bases from V and 3 bases from J, the junction contained 17 bases not matched to a gene. Here the CDR3 DNA reads TGTGCCAGCAGTGAAGCGCCTCGTGGGGTACAGGGGATGAACAATCAGCCCCAGCATTTT. Its protein product is CASSEAPRGVQGMNNQPQHF.

The chain recombines TRBV12-3 or TRBV12-4 with TRBJ2-7; D remains ambiguous. Trimming took 5 bases from V and 2 from J, leaving 10 bases between them. The CDR3 loop spans 13 amino acids. Here the CDR3 DNA reads TGTGCCAGCAGTGCGATGCCGCCCTACGAGCAGTACTTC. Translated, it gives CASSAMPPYEQYF.

This clonotype was recorded a few times. The chain is built from TRBV6-5 and TRBJ1-6, with D unresolved. The V end was cut by 0 bases, the J end by 10 bases, with 13 bases between. Looked up from germline, CDR1 is MNHEY and CDR2 is SVGAGI. The CDR3 is 15 residues long. The CDR3 DNA follows: TGTGCCAGCAGTTACTCGACGGGAAGGAGGTCACCCCTCCACTTT. Amino acids: CASSYSTGRRSPLHF.

The V call is TRBV7-3, the J call TRBJ1-3, with D perhaps TRBD1 (6 bases). Trimming left V 5 bases short and J 2 bases short, with 13 bases between. The CDR3 has 15 amino acids. The germline gives CDR1 SGHTA, CDR2 FQGTGA. The CDR3 nucleotides read TGTGCCAGCAGCCCCCCAGCAGGGGCTGGAAACACCATATATTTT. As protein: CASSPPAGAGNTIYF.

The sample holds a few counts of this clonotype. V and J are TRBV29-1 and TRBJ1-5; D unclear. CDR1 and CDR2 from the germline V gene are SQVTM and ANQGSEA. Trimming shortened V by 2 bases and J by 1 base, and 6 bases separated the two germline ends. CDR3 size: 13 residues. The CDR3 nucleotides are TGCAGCGTTGAATCCGACAGCAATCAGCCCCAGCATTTT. The encoded protein is CSVESDSNQPQHF.

The chain couples TRBV11-2 to TRBJ1-4; the D gene is possibly TRBD1 (6 bases). Germline values: CDR1 SGHAT, CDR2 FQNNGV. Trimming removed 5 bases at V and 6 bases at J, with 16 bases between. The CDR3 is 15 residues long. In DNA form, the CDR3 reads TGTGCCAGCAGCCCCCATAGGGGGAAGGATGAAAAACTGTTTTTT. This codes for CASSPHRGKDEKLFF.

By share of the sample, this clonotype is medium-sized. The chain carries TRBV12-3 or TRBV12-4 and TRBJ1-2, with 7 bases aligning to TRBD1. This CDR3 is built from 15 residues. Unmatched junction bases numbered 8, after V lost 3 bases and J lost 4 bases. The CDR3 sequence is CASSFFLTGTYGYTF. The CDR3 nucleotides are TGTGCCAGCAGTTTTTTCCTGACAGGGACCTATGGCTACACCTTC.

As for this clonotype: Its ends do not fully match the called genes, so a read error is possible. CDR3 sequence: CASSRGSETQYF. For the CDR3, the DNA is TGTGCCAGCAGCCGAGGTTCTGAGACCCAGTACTTC. The V gene is TRBV4-1, the J gene TRBJ2-5; no clear D gene. This CDR3 has 12 residues. Per the germline V gene, CDR1 is MGHRA and CDR2 is YSYEKL.

This clonotype was detected only a few times. This chain connects TRBV28 to TRBJ2-1; no firm D call. Trimming took off 5 bases at V and 9 bases at J, with 14 bases between the two ends. Germline CDR1 reads MDHEN; CDR2 reads SYDVKM. The CDR3 runs 13 residues. The CDR3 loop is CASSPLMGIEQFF. CDR3 nucleotide sequence: TGTGCCAGCAGTCCGCTGATGGGAATTGAGCAGTTCTTC.

Ten or more counts support this clonotype. This sequence joins TRBV4-1 and TRBJ1-1; 8 bases are a match to TRBD1. In germline, CDR1 is MGHRA, CDR2 YSYEKL. V lost 1 base, J lost 0 bases, and 4 bases stayed unmatched. The CDR3 has 16 residues. The CDR3 loop is CASSQVPGGMNTEAFF. The CDR3 region has the DNA TGCGCCAGCAGCCAAGTGCCAGGGGGCATGAACACTGAAGCTTTCTTT.

The chain recombines TRBV20-1 with TRBJ2-7; D possibly corresponds to TRBD1 (5 bases). With 3 bases removed from V and 2 bases from J, the gap between germline ends came to 14 bases. Germline V gives CDR1 DFQATT, CDR2 SNEGSKA (reference sequence). This CDR3 region has 14 residues. CDR3 in amino acids: CSARSLEGAYEQYF. CDR3 DNA sequence: TGCAGTGCTAGGAGTTTAGAAGGGGCCTACGAGCAGTACTTC.

Here the CDR3 reads CASSLLGGPNSPLHF. The CDR3 DNA follows: TGTGCCAGCAGCTTGTTGGGGGGTCCCAATTCACCCCTCCACTTT. The chain employs TRBV11-2 and TRBJ1-6; D perhaps matches TRBD1 (5 bases). The CDR3 is 15 residues long. The germline CDR1 and CDR2 sequences are SGHAT and FQNNGV. V was pared by 3 bases and J by 7 bases, with 13 bases between.

This clonotype was detected ten times or more. The chain is built from TRBV7-9 and TRBJ1-4, with TRBD1 as a possible D gene (5 bases). The V end was cut by 3 bases, the J end by 5 bases, with 10 bases between. There are 14 residues in the CDR3. Germline V lookup: CDR1 SEHNR, CDR2 FQNEAQ (reference sequence). The CDR3 is CASSLPRENEKLFF. CDR3 bases: TGTGCCAGCAGCTTGCCCAGGGAGAATGAAAAACTGTTTTTT.

This clonotype has only a few counts. This chain links TRBV6-5 with TRBJ1-1, with D tentatively TRBD1 (5 bases). This CDR3 spans 17 amino acids. V was clipped by 5 bases and J by 2 bases, with 21 bases between them. The germline CDR1 and CDR2 sequences are MNHEY and SVGAGI. The CDR3 is CASSPLRGAGTNTEAFF. The DNA of the CDR3 is TGTGCCAGCAGTCCCCTGAGGGGCGCGGGGACTAACACTGAAGCTTTCTTT.

This clonotype was counted between two and nine times. The rearrangement uses TRBV6-5 and TRBJ2-7, with D possibly being TRBD1 (6 bases). CDR1 and CDR2 from the germline V gene are MNHEY and SVGAGI. The V and J ends lost 2 bases and 2 bases respectively, with 7 bases between them. The CDR3 contains 13 residues. CDR3: CASSYGDTYEQYF. In DNA, the CDR3 is TGTGCCAGCAGTTACGGGGACACCTACGAGCAGTACTTC.